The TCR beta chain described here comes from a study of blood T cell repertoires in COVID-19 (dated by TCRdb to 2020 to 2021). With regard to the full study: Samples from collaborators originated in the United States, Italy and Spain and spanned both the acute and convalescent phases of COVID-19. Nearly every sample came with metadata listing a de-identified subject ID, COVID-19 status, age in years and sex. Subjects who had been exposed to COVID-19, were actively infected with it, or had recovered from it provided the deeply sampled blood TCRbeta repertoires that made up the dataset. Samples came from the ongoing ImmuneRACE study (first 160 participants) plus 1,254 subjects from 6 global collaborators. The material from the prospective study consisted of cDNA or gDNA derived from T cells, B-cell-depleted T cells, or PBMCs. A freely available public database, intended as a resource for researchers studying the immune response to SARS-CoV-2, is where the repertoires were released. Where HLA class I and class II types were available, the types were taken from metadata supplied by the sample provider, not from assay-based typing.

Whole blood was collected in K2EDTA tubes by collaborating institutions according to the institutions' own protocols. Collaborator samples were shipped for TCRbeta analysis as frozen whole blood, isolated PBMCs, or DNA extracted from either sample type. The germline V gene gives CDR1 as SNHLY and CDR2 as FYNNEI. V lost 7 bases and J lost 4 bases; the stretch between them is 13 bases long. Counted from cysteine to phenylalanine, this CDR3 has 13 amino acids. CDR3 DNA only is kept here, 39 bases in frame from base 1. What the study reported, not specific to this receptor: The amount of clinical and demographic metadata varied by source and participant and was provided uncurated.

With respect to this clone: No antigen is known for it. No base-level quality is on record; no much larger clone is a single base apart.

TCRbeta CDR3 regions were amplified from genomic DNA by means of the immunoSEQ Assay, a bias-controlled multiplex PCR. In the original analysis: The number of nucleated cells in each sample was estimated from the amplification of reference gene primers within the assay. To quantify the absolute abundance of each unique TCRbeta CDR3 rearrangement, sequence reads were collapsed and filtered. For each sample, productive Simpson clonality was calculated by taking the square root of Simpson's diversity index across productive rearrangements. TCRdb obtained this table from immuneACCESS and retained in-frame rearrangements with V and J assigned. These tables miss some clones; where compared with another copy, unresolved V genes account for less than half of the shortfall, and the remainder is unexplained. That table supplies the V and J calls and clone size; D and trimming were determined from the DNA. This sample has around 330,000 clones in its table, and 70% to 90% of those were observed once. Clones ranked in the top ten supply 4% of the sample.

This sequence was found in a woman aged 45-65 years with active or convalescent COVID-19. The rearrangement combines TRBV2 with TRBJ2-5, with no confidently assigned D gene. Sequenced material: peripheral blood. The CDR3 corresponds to CASKIDLRETQYF. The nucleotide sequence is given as TGTGCCAGCAAAATAGACTTGCGAGAGACCCAGTACTTC.